This T cell receptor beta chain was sequenced for a study of blood T cell repertoires in COVID-19. Study summary: Specimens from acute and convalescent COVID-19 originated in the United States, Italy and Spain.

TCRdb's copy holds only in-frame clones and misses some; the assay was immunoSEQ multiplex PCR. The data contain 50,000 to 75,000 clones, more than 65% of them seen just once; the ten biggest clones take up under 7%. V lost 4 bases and J lost 4; bases outside the gene matches: 5. Germline values: CDR1 SGHRS, CDR2 YFSETQ. CDR3 length: 16 amino acids. The receptor comes from a human donor in a cohort sampled during active COVID-19. Sequences were obtained from peripheral blood. V usage is TRBV5-1 and J usage is TRBJ2-5, with 15 bases lining up with TRBD2. In DNA, the CDR3 is TGCGCCAGCAGCGCCCGGACTAGCGGGGGGGTAGAGACCCAGTACTTC. It specifies CASSARTSGGVETQYF.